These 2 T cell receptor beta chains were sequenced from one sample in a study of identifying expanded T cells in peripheral blood. Some clones are missing from TCRdb's copy, which holds only in-frame ones; the method was immunoSEQ multiplex PCR. Of around 90,000 clones listed, approximately 88% are singletons. The specimen sequenced was blood. These receptors came from a person aged 18 to 75 in good health.

The chain has TRBV5-4 and TRBJ2-5, with 10 positions matching TRBD2. With 3 bases clipped from V and 1 base from J, the junction kept 3 bases outside the gene matches. CDR3 length: 15 amino acids. The V gene's germline CDR1 is SGHNT and CDR2 YYREEE (reference sequence). The CDR3 loop is CASSSGLAAQETQYF. CDR3 sequence (DNA): TGTGCCAGCAGCTCAGGACTAGCGGCCCAAGAGACCCAGTACTTC.

The V call is TRBV18, the J call TRBJ2-7; 11 bases match TRBD2. This CDR3 is 14 amino acids long. The V and J ends lost 6 bases and 4 bases, in that order; junction bases with no gene match: 5. Germline CDR1 is KGHSH and CDR2 is LQKENI. This CDR3 reads CASSPTSGSYEQYF. As DNA, the CDR3 is TGTGCCAGCTCCCCCACTAGCGGGAGTTACGAGCAGTACTTC.